This entry lists 24 T cell receptor beta chains sequenced from one sample in a study of T cells after yellow fever vaccination. One entry per CDR3 protein results from TCRdb running MiXCR on the 5' RACE reads. The table includes 350,000 to 450,000 distinct CDR3 sequences, roughly 20% detected once. Sample: PBMCs, taken before the yellow fever booster vaccination. Receptor source: a man between 18 and 29 years old who received the YFV17D yellow fever vaccine.

This clonotype was counted only a few times. The chain couples TRBV7-2 to TRBJ2-5, with D perhaps TRBD2 (5 bases). The CDR3 is made up of 14 amino acids. CDR1 is SGHTA, CDR2 FQGNSA, per germline. Trimming took 4 bases from V and 5 from J, leaving 14 bases between them. The CDR3 loop is CASSSSLVQETQYF. Written as DNA, the CDR3 is TGTGCCAGCAGCTCGTCACTAGTTCAGGAGACCCAGTACTTC.

This clonotype occurred a few times. CDR3 DNA: TGTGCCAGCAGCTTGGGGGCCTACACCGGGGAGCTGTTTTTT. Its protein is CASSLGAYTGELFF. The chain carries TRBV13 and TRBJ2-2, with a tentative D call TRBD1 (6 bases). CDR1 and CDR2 from the germline V gene are PRHDT and FYEKMQ (reference sequence). This CDR3 has 14 residues. V lost 3 bases to trimming and J lost 3 bases, with 8 bases between them.

This clonotype came up a few times. The junction and the germline gene differ at one end; a read error may be behind it. V is TRBV12-3 or TRBV12-4 and J is TRBJ2-3; 13 bases are shared with TRBD2. The CDR3 is 16 amino acids. The CDR3 sequence: CASSLRTSGGIDTQYF. For the CDR3, the DNA is TGTGCAAGCAGTTTAAGGACTAGCGGGGGAATAGATACGCAGTATTTT.

The V and J genes are TRBV7-2 and TRBJ2-2; no reliable D call. V was clipped by 5 bases and J by 8 bases, with 12 bases between them. CDR1 and CDR2 (germline): SGHTA, FQGNSA. CDR3 size: 13 residues. CDR3 coding DNA: TGTGCCAGCAGCCCGTACATGGAGGGGGAGCTGTTTTTT. Translation gives CASSPYMEGELFF.

This clonotype was detected only a few times. A junction boundary mismatches the germline segment, possibly from a read error. The chain combines TRBV12-3 or TRBV12-4 with TRBJ2-1; the match to TRBD1 covers 10 bases. This CDR3 region has 14 residues. CDR3 sequence (DNA): TGTGCCAGCAGATTAGGGACAGGGGTGAATGAGCAGTTCTTC. It specifies CASRLGTGVNEQFF.

The CDR3 DNA reads TGTGCCAGTATTTCCCGGGGTTACAATGAGCAGTTCTTC. It translates to CASISRGYNEQFF. The chain carries TRBV27 and TRBJ2-1, with D possibly being TRBD2 (5 bases). CDR3 size: 13 residues. The ends were cut back, 9 bases at V and 4 bases at J, with 13 bases in the middle. The germline V gene encodes CDR1 MNHEY and CDR2 SMNVEV (reference sequence).

A few counts support this clonotype. This rearrangement joins TRBV2 to TRBJ1-2; tentative D call: TRBD1 (6 bases). This CDR3 spans 16 amino acids. CDR1 is SNHLY, CDR2 FYNNEI, per germline. V lost 4 bases and J lost 0, with 15 bases in between. This chain's CDR3 is CASSGVFTGTNYGYTF. Written as DNA, the CDR3 is TGTGCCAGCAGTGGGGTATTTACAGGGACTAACTATGGCTACACCTTC.

This chain joins TRBV6-5 and TRBJ1-6; TRBD1 matches 8 bases. This CDR3 is built from 15 residues. Per the germline V gene, CDR1 is MNHEY and CDR2 is SVGAGI. V trimming: 2 bases; J trimming: 10 bases; junction bases outside the gene matches: 7. CDR3 in amino acids: CASSYTRGPRSPLHF. The CDR3, as DNA: TGTGCCAGCAGTTACACCAGGGGGCCGCGGTCACCCCTCCACTTT.

The sample holds a few counts of this clonotype. V usage is TRBV7-8 and J usage is TRBJ2-2; D gene ambiguous. This CDR3 is built from 16 residues. V lost 5 bases to trimming and J lost 5 bases, with 18 bases between them. Germline V gives CDR1 SGHVS, CDR2 FQNEAQ. CDR3 nucleotides: TGTGCCAGCAGCCCCCGGGCCCGGCCGTGGACCGGGGAGCTGTTTTTT. Translation: CASSPRARPWTGELFF.

The table lists this clonotype with a few counts. The chain combines TRBV6-1 with TRBJ2-5; D remains ambiguous. Trimming removed 6 bases from V and 2 bases from J, with 13 bases in between. The length of the CDR3 is 14 residues. Germline CDR1 and CDR2: MNHNS and SASEGT. CDR3 DNA: TGTGCCAGCAGAGCCGGAATTTCACAAGAGACCCAGTACTTC. This translates into CASRAGISQETQYF.

The genes are TRBV9 and TRBJ2-3; TRBD2 might be the D (5 bases). V was clipped by 7 bases and J by 4 bases, with 19 bases between them. Germline values: CDR1 SGDLS, CDR2 YYNGEE. CDR3 length: 15 residues. Here the CDR3 reads CASARGLEGADTQYF. The CDR3, as DNA: TGTGCCAGCGCCCGCGGGCTAGAGGGCGCAGATACGCAGTATTTT.

The table lists this clonotype with a few counts. This chain connects TRBV6-8 to TRBJ2-3; the D is unclear. CDR3 size: 16 residues. V was pared by 6 bases and J by 1 base, with 17 bases between. Germline assignment: CDR1 MNHGY and CDR2 SAAAGT. The CDR3 nucleotides are TGTGCCAGCAGACAACCTCCCTTTGACGGCACAGATACGCAGTATTTT. Its translation is CASRQPPFDGTDTQYF.

This clonotype came up a few times. This chain connects TRBV6-4 to TRBJ1-2; possible D gene TRBD1, 6 bases. Germline values: CDR1 MRHNA, CDR2 SNTAGT. This CDR3 spans 14 amino acids. The V and J ends lost 10 bases and 3 bases respectively, with 18 bases between them. CDR3 sequence reads: CATSEGYRDYGYTF. As DNA, the CDR3 is TGTGCCACCTCTGAGGGGTACAGGGACTATGGCTACACCTTC.

This clonotype was seen repeatedly, ten times or more. The chain combines TRBV29-1 with TRBJ1-1; D gene ambiguous. Germline V gives CDR1 SQVTM, CDR2 ANQGSEA. The CDR3 is 11 residues long. The V and J ends lost 4 bases and 11 bases respectively, with 14 bases between them. CDR3 in DNA: TGCAGCGTTGTCGTACTCGGACGGGCTTTCTTT. The encoded protein is CSVVVLGRAFF.

The sample holds a few counts of this clonotype. This chain joins TRBV7-9 and TRBJ2-7; D remains ambiguous. The CDR3 is made up of 14 amino acids. Germline CDR1 reads SEHNR; CDR2 reads FQNEAQ (reference sequence). V lost 6 bases and J lost 7, with 19 bases in between. CDR3 sequence: CASRFGATTEEQYF. CDR3 DNA sequence: TGTGCCAGCAGGTTCGGCGCCACGACGGAAGAGCAGTACTTC. Full variable domain (rest looked up from reference TRBV7-9 and TRBJ2-7): DTGVSQNPRHKITKRGQNVTFRCDPISEHNRLYWYRQTLGQGPEFLTYFQNEAQLEKSRLLSDRFSAERPKGSFSTLEIQRTEQGDSAMYLCASRFGATTEEQYFGPGTRLTVT.

This clonotype has a handful of counts. The V call is TRBV4-3, the J call TRBJ2-2; D may be TRBD2 (5 bases). This CDR3 comprises 15 residues. Trimming took 4 bases from V and 6 from J, leaving 15 bases between them. The V gene's germline CDR1 is LGHNA and CDR2 YSLEER. CDR3 in amino acids: CASSRTRGRPGELFF. The DNA for the CDR3 is TGCGCCAGCAGCCGGACCCGCGGGCGACCCGGGGAGCTGTTTTTT.

This clonotype was observed a few times. The J gene is TRBJ2-3, the V gene TRBV7-9; 8 bases agree with TRBD2. The CDR3 has 14 amino acids. The V and J ends lost 7 bases and 6 bases, in that order; junction bases with no gene match: 9. From germline, CDR1 is SEHNR and CDR2 FQNEAQ (reference sequence). CDR3 DNA: TGTGCCAGCATCGGGGGGGTCCGCCTGGATACGCAGTATTTT. As protein: CASIGGVRLDTQYF.

This chain joins TRBV29-1 and TRBJ2-1, with D possibly being TRBD1 (6 bases). V shed 7 bases and J shed 7 bases, with 14 bases lying between them. The CDR3 spans 12 residues. CDR1 is SQVTM and CDR2 is ANQGSEA in the germline V gene. CDR3 region: CSGGNQGNEQFF. CDR3 in DNA: TGCAGCGGTGGGAATCAGGGGAATGAGCAGTTCTTC.

This clonotype was observed a handful of times. The chain has TRBV6-2 or TRBV6-3 and TRBJ1-1; weak D call: TRBD1 (5 bases). Germline V gene data show CDR1 as MNHEY and CDR2 as SVGEGT. Deletions cut 5 bases from V and 6 bases from J, with 13 bases between. The length of the CDR3 is 13 residues. Written as DNA, the CDR3 is TGTGCCAGCAGTCCCTACAGGCCAGCTGAAGCTTTCTTT. As protein: CASSPYRPAEAFF.

This clonotype was picked up a small number of times. The chain recombines TRBV4-3 with TRBJ2-5; D is possibly TRBD2 (7 bases). Germline loops: CDR1 LGHNA, CDR2 YSLEER. The CDR3 runs 15 residues. The V end was cut by 1 base, the J end by 4 bases, with 13 bases between. The CDR3 sequence: CASSQGGGRLETQYF. The CDR3 DNA reads TGCGCCAGCAGCCAAGGCGGGGGCCGGTTAGAGACCCAGTACTTC.

This sequence joins TRBV7-6 and TRBJ2-1; 7 bases are a match to TRBD2. Trimming removed 1 base from V and 9 bases from J; junction bases left unmatched: 0. The germline V gene encodes CDR1 SGHVS and CDR2 FNYEAQ. This CDR3 has 12 amino acids. The DNA of the CDR3 is TGTGCCAGCAGCTTAGTAGCGGGTGAGCAGTTCTTC. Residues: CASSLVAGEQFF.

CDR3: CASRQASREQFF. CDR3 in DNA: TGTGCCAGCCGTCAGGCTAGCAGGGAGCAGTTCTTC. This chain connects TRBV6-2 or TRBV6-3 to TRBJ2-1, with D possibly being TRBD2 (5 bases). Germline V gene data show CDR1 as MNHEY and CDR2 as SVGEGT. V lost 8 bases to trimming and J lost 10 bases, with 15 bases between them. CDR3 length: 12 residues.

This clonotype was found a few times. The V and J genes are TRBV24-1 and TRBJ2-2; D is possibly TRBD1 or TRBD2 (5 bases each). CDR3 length equals 14 residues. Looked up from germline, CDR1 is KGHDR and CDR2 is SFDVKD. The ends were cut back, 9 bases at V and 1 base at J, with 11 bases in the middle. CDR3 DNA: TGTGCCACCCGGGGACGGCTGAACACCGGGGAGCTGTTTTTT. This codes for CATRGRLNTGELFF.

This chain joins TRBV7-3 and TRBJ2-1; 7 bases are a match to TRBD2. The CDR3 extends over 13 amino acids. The ends lost 4 bases at V and 11 bases at J; junction bases unmatched: 8. Germline V lookup: CDR1 SGHTA, CDR2 FQGTGA. The CDR3 nucleotides read TGTGCCAGCAGCTCGCTCGGGGGAGGGAAGCAGTTCTTC. This encodes CASSSLGGGKQFF.